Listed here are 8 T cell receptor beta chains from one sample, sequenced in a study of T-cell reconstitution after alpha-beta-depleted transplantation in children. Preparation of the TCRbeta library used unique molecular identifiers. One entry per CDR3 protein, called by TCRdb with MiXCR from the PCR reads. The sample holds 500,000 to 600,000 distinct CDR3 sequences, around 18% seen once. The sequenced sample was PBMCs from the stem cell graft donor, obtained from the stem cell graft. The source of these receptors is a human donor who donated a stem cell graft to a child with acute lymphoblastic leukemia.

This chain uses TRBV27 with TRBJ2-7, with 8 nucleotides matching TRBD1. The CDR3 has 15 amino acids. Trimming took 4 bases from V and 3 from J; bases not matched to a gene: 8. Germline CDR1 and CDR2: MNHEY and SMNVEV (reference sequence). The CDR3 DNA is TGTGCCAGCAGTTACTCTGGACAGGGCTTCTACGAGCAGTACTTC. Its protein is CASSYSGQGFYEQYF.

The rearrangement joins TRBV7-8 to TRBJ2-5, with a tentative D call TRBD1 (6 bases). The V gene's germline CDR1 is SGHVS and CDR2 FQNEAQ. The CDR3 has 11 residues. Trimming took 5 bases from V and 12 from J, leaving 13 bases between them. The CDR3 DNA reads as TGTGCCAGCAGCCGAACCGGGACAAAGTACTTC. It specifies CASSRTGTKYF. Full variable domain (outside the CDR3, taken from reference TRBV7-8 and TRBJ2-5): GAGVSQSPRYKVAKRGQDVALRCDPISGHVSLFWYQQALGQGPEFLTYFQNEAQLDKSGLPSDRFFAERPEGSVSTLKIQRTQQEDSAVYLCASSRTGTKYFGPGTRLLVL.

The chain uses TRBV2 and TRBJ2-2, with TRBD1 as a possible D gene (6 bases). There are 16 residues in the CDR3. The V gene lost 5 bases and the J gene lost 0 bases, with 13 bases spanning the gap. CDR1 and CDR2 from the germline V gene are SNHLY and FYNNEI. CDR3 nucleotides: TGTGCCAGCAGTCCATCCAGGGGTGCGAACACCGGGGAGCTGTTTTTT. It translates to CASSPSRGANTGELFF.

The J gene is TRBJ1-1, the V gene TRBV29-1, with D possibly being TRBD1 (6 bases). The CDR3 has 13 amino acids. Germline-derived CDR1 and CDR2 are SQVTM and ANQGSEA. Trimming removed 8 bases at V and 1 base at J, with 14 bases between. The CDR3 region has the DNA TGCAGCAGCTACAGGGACGAGAACACTGAAGCTTTCTTT. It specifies CSSYRDENTEAFF.

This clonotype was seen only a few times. CDR3 nucleotides: TGCGCCAGCAGCCCGGTCAGTCTCACCGGGGAGCTGTTTTTT. Translating gives CASSPVSLTGELFF. V gene TRBV5-1 combines with J gene TRBJ2-2; D gene uncertain. Trimming removed 4 bases from V and 4 bases from J, with 11 bases in between. The CDR3 loop spans 14 amino acids. Germline CDR1 SGHRS, CDR2 YFSETQ.

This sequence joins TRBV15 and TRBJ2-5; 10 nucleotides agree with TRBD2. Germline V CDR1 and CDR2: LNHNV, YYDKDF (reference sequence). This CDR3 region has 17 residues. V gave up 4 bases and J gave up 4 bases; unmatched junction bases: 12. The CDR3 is CATSKGTAGGPGETQYF. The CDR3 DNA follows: TGTGCCACCAGCAAAGGGACAGCGGGAGGGCCAGGAGAGACCCAGTACTTC.

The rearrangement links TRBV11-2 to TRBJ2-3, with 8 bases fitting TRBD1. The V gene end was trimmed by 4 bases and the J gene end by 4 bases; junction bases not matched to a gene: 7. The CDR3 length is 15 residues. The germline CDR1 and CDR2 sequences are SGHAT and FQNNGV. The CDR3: CASSSTDRVPDTQYF. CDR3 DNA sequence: TGTGCCAGCAGCTCAACGGACAGGGTTCCAGATACGCAGTATTTT.

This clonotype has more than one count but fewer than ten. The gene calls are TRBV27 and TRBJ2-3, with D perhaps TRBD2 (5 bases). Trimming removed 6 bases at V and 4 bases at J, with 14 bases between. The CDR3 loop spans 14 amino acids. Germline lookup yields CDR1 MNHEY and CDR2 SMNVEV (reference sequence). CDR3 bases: TGTGCCAGCAGCCCTTTCAACGGGGCAGATACGCAGTATTTT. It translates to CASSPFNGADTQYF.